The rows below give T cell receptor beta chains drawn from one sample of a study of blood T cell repertoires in COVID-19. Repertoires were generated with immunoSEQ multiplex PCR, while TCRdb's copy carries only in-frame clones and drops some. The data contain over 130,000 clones, 60% to 80% of them seen just once; the ten biggest clones take up about 3.2%. Sequenced sample: PBMCs or T cells enriched from blood (not recorded which). Receptors originate from a woman in her forties or fifties who had recovered from COVID-19. CDR3s include the opening cysteine and the closing phenylalanine or tryptophan. The order of the fields is CDR3 length, clone size, D gene, J gene, V gene, CDR3 DNA, CDR3 protein. D genes are given only for firm matches. Clone size appears in some rows only: once, few, many, or a class for an expanded clone.

CDR3 length: 16; clone size: few; D gene: TRBD1; J gene: TRBJ2-7; V gene: TRBV27; CDR3 DNA: TGTGCCAGTACCCTCCATGGGACAGGGGGGACCTACGAGCAGTACTTC; CDR3 protein: CASTLHGTGGTYEQYF
CDR3 length: 14; clone size: NA; D gene: NA; J gene: TRBJ1-5; V gene: TRBV7-6; CDR3 DNA: TGTGCCAGCAGCCAAGCCCCCAACAATCAGCCCCAGCATTTT; CDR3 protein: CASSQAPNNQPQHF
CDR3 length: 14; clone size: NA; D gene: NA; J gene: TRBJ1-3; V gene: TRBV30; CDR3 DNA: TGTGCCCTCGCCCAGGGGATCTCTGGAAACACCATATATTTT; CDR3 protein: CALAQGISGNTIYF
CDR3 length: 17; clone size: NA; D gene: TRBD1; J gene: TRBJ1-3; V gene: TRBV10-1; CDR3 DNA: TGCGCCAGCAGCCGGTCGGGGACAGGGGACTCTGGAAACACCATATATTTT; CDR3 protein: CASSRSGTGDSGNTIYF
CDR3 length: 11; clone size: once; D gene: NA; J gene: TRBJ1-2; V gene: TRBV29-1; CDR3 DNA: TGCAGCGCCGAGGTGGGCTATGGCTACACCTTC; CDR3 protein: CSAEVGYGYTF
CDR3 length: 13; clone size: NA; D gene: TRBD1; J gene: TRBJ1-1; V gene: TRBV10-3; CDR3 DNA: TGTGCCATCGGCCAGGGGGGAGGCACTGAAGCTTTCTTT; CDR3 protein: CAIGQGGGTEAFF
CDR3 length: 12; clone size: NA; D gene: NA; J gene: TRBJ2-7; V gene: TRBV3-1/TRBV3-2; CDR3 DNA: TGTGCCAGCAGCCGGAGCTCCTACGAGCAGTACTTC; CDR3 protein: CASSRSSYEQYF
CDR3 length: 16; clone size: NA; D gene: TRBD2; J gene: TRBJ2-3; V gene: TRBV5-4; CDR3 DNA: TGTGCCAGCAGCTTGGACCTAGCGGAGCTCACAGATACGCAGTATTTT; CDR3 protein: CASSLDLAELTDTQYF
CDR3 length: 17; clone size: NA; D gene: TRBD1; J gene: TRBJ1-5; V gene: TRBV2; CDR3 DNA: TGTGCCAGCAACCGGGACAGGGGGCCCGGGGGCAATCAGCCCCAGCATTTT; CDR3 protein: CASNRDRGPGGNQPQHF
CDR3 length: 13; clone size: NA; D gene: TRBD1; J gene: TRBJ1-1; V gene: TRBV6-5; CDR3 DNA: TGTGCCAGCAACGACAGGGCGAACACTGAAGCTTTCTTT; CDR3 protein: CASNDRANTEAFF
CDR3 length: 12; clone size: NA; D gene: NA; J gene: TRBJ1-2; V gene: TRBV25-1; CDR3 DNA: TGTGCCAGCAGTGTAGATTGGTATGGCTACACCTTC; CDR3 protein: CASSVDWYGYTF
CDR3 length: 14; clone size: NA; D gene: TRBD1; J gene: TRBJ1-2; V gene: TRBV5-8; CDR3 DNA: TGTGCCAGCAGCTTGGCAGGGGGAGGCTATGGCTACACCTTC; CDR3 protein: CASSLAGGGYGYTF
CDR3 length: 17; clone size: NA; D gene: TRBD2; J gene: TRBJ2-3; V gene: TRBV7-7; CDR3 DNA: TGTGCCAGCAGCGCGGGACTAGCGGTCCCGGGGGGAGATACGCAGTATTTT; CDR3 protein: CASSAGLAVPGGDTQYF
CDR3 length: 17; clone size: NA; D gene: NA; J gene: TRBJ2-6; V gene: TRBV11-3; CDR3 DNA: TGTGCCAGCAGCTTAGATATTGGGGCCTCTGGGGCCAACGTCCTGACTTTC; CDR3 protein: CASSLDIGASGANVLTF
CDR3 length: 15; clone size: NA; D gene: NA; J gene: TRBJ2-5; V gene: TRBV28; CDR3 DNA: TGTGCCAGCAGTGAAAAATCTAATATCGCAGAGACCCAGTACTTC; CDR3 protein: CASSEKSNIAETQYF
CDR3 length: 15; clone size: NA; D gene: TRBD1; J gene: TRBJ2-7; V gene: TRBV28; CDR3 DNA: TGTGCCAGCAGGCACCGGGACAGAGGCTCCTACGAGCAGTACTTC; CDR3 protein: CASRHRDRGSYEQYF
CDR3 length: 14; clone size: NA; D gene: NA; J gene: TRBJ1-5; V gene: TRBV30; CDR3 DNA: TGTGCCTGGAGTGGTTTGGGAGGCAATCAGCCCCAGCATTTT; CDR3 protein: CAWSGLGGNQPQHF
CDR3 length: 15; clone size: NA; D gene: NA; J gene: TRBJ1-3; V gene: TRBV5-1; CDR3 DNA: TGCGCCAGCAGCCCTCCGGGGTCCCCTGGAAACACCATATATTTT; CDR3 protein: CASSPPGSPGNTIYF
CDR3 length: 13; clone size: NA; D gene: NA; J gene: TRBJ1-6; V gene: TRBV10-3; CDR3 DNA: TGTGCCATCAGTGACAGGGGTAATTCACCCCTCCACTTT; CDR3 protein: CAISDRGNSPLHF
CDR3 length: 16; clone size: NA; D gene: TRBD2; J gene: TRBJ2-7; V gene: TRBV6-1; CDR3 DNA: TGTGCCAGCAGTGAAACTAGCGTACGGGCCTCCTACGAGCAGTACTTC; CDR3 protein: CASSETSVRASYEQYF
CDR3 length: 15; clone size: NA; D gene: NA; J gene: TRBJ1-5; V gene: TRBV28; CDR3 DNA: TGTGCCAGCAGCCGGGGAGTCTCTAGCAATCAGCCCCAGCATTTT; CDR3 protein: CASSRGVSSNQPQHF
CDR3 length: 16; clone size: NA; D gene: TRBD2; J gene: TRBJ2-3; V gene: TRBV5-1; CDR3 DNA: TGCGCCAGCACCGACCTGAGCGGGAGTACCACAGATACGCAGTATTTT; CDR3 protein: CASTDLSGSTTDTQYF
CDR3 length: 15; clone size: once; D gene: NA; J gene: TRBJ2-5; V gene: TRBV7-9; CDR3 DNA: TGTGCCAGCAGCTTCGGGGGGCCGACACAAGAGACCCAGTACTTC; CDR3 protein: CASSFGGPTQETQYF
CDR3 length: 14; clone size: NA; D gene: NA; J gene: TRBJ1-6; V gene: TRBV7-9; CDR3 DNA: TGTGCCAGCAGCGTTCAGGGGAATAATTCACCCCTCCACTTT; CDR3 protein: CASSVQGNNSPLHF
CDR3 length: 16; clone size: NA; D gene: TRBD1; J gene: TRBJ1-2; V gene: TRBV14; CDR3 DNA: TGTGCCAGCAGCCAAGGTCTCCGGGACAGGGGGCTGGGCTACACCTTC; CDR3 protein: CASSQGLRDRGLGYTF
CDR3 length: 14; clone size: once; D gene: TRBD1; J gene: TRBJ2-1; V gene: TRBV9; CDR3 DNA: TGTGCCAGCAGCGCCGGGACAGGGGGTTTTGAGCAGTTCTTC; CDR3 protein: CASSAGTGGFEQFF
CDR3 length: 14; clone size: NA; D gene: NA; J gene: TRBJ2-5; V gene: TRBV21-1; CDR3 DNA: TGTGCCAGCAGCAAACTAGGCAGAGAAGAGACCCAGTACTTC; CDR3 protein: CASSKLGREETQYF
CDR3 length: 13; clone size: NA; D gene: NA; J gene: TRBJ1-5; V gene: TRBV7-8; CDR3 DNA: TGTGCCAGCAGCCCGGACACCTCTCAGCCCCAGCATTTT; CDR3 protein: CASSPDTSQPQHF
CDR3 length: 14; clone size: few; D gene: NA; J gene: TRBJ1-5; V gene: TRBV10-2; CDR3 DNA: TGCGCCAGCAGTGAGCCCGCCGGGGGTCAGCCCCAGCATTTT; CDR3 protein: CASSEPAGGQPQHF
CDR3 length: 13; clone size: NA; D gene: TRBD1; J gene: TRBJ2-7; V gene: TRBV28; CDR3 DNA: TGTGCCAGCAGTGAAGGGACAGGGGGCGAGCAGTACTTC; CDR3 protein: CASSEGTGGEQYF
CDR3 length: 15; clone size: few; D gene: TRBD1; J gene: TRBJ1-5; V gene: TRBV7-9; CDR3 DNA: TGTGCCAGCAGCCCTCCGGGACAGGTGAATCAGCCCCAGCATTTT; CDR3 protein: CASSPPGQVNQPQHF
CDR3 length: 14; clone size: once; D gene: NA; J gene: TRBJ2-1; V gene: TRBV29-1; CDR3 DNA: TGCAGCGCCGGCCCGGGAGCCCCCCCCCGGGAGCAGTTCTTC; CDR3 protein: CSAGPGAPPREQFF
CDR3 length: 12; clone size: NA; D gene: NA; J gene: TRBJ1-2; V gene: TRBV3-1/TRBV3-2; CDR3 DNA: TGTGCCAGCAGCCAAATACAAGATGGCTACACCTTC; CDR3 protein: CASSQIQDGYTF
CDR3 length: 15; clone size: NA; D gene: TRBD2; J gene: TRBJ2-1; V gene: TRBV3-1/TRBV3-2; CDR3 DNA: TGTGCCAGCAGCCAAGTAAGTGGGAGGGGTAATGAGCAGTTCTTC; CDR3 protein: CASSQVSGRGNEQFF
CDR3 length: 13; clone size: NA; D gene: TRBD1; J gene: TRBJ2-7; V gene: TRBV10-3; CDR3 DNA: TGTGCCAGCGCCCCCGGGACAGGGGACGAGCAGTACTTC; CDR3 protein: CASAPGTGDEQYF
CDR3 length: 15; clone size: many; D gene: NA; J gene: TRBJ2-2; V gene: TRBV5-1; CDR3 DNA: TGCGCCAGCAGCTTGAGGCAGGGATCGGCCGGGGAGCTGTTTTTT; CDR3 protein: CASSLRQGSAGELFF
CDR3 length: 16; clone size: NA; D gene: NA; J gene: TRBJ1-3; V gene: TRBV6-1; CDR3 DNA: TGTGCCAGCAGTGAAGCAGGGGCGAGCTCTGGAAACACCATATATTTT; CDR3 protein: CASSEAGASSGNTIYF
CDR3 length: 14; clone size: once; D gene: TRBD1; J gene: TRBJ1-5; V gene: TRBV3-1/TRBV3-2; CDR3 DNA: TGTGCCAGCAGCCAACAGGGGGCACGGCAGCCCCAGCATTTT; CDR3 protein: CASSQQGARQPQHF
CDR3 length: 15; clone size: NA; D gene: NA; J gene: TRBJ1-6; V gene: TRBV25-1; CDR3 DNA: TGTGCCAGCAGTGAATCGGCCCGGGGGATTTCACCCCTCCACTTT; CDR3 protein: CASSESARGISPLHF